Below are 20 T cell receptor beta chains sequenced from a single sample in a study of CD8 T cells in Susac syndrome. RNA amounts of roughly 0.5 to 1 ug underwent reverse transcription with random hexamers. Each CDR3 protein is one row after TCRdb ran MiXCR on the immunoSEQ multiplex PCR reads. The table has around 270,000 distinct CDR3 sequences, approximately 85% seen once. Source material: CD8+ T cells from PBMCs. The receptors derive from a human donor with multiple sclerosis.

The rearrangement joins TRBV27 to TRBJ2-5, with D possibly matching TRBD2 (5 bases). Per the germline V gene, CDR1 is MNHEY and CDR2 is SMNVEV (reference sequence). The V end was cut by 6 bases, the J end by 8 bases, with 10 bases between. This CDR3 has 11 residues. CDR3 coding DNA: TGTGCCAGCAGCTTCGGAGGAACCCAGTACTTC. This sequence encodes CASSFGGTQYF.

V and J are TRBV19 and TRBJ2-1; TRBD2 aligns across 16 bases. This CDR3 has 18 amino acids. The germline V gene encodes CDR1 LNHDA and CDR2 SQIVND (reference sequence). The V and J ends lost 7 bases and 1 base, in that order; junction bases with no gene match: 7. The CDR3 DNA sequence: TGTGCCAGTATAGGGGGGACTAGCGGGAGGGATTCCTACAATGAGCAGTTCTTC. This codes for CASIGGTSGRDSYNEQFF.

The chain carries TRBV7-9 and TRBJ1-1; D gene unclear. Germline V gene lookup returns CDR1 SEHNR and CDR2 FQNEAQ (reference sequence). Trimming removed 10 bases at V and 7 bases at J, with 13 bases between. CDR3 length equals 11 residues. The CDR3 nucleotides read TGTGCCACTCATTGGGGATATGAAGCTTTCTTT. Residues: CATHWGYEAFF.

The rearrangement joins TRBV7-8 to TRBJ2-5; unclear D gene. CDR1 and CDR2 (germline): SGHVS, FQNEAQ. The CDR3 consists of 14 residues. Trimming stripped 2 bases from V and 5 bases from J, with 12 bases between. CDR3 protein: CASSLTVEVETQYF. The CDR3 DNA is TGTGCCAGCAGCTTAACGGTGGAAGTGGAGACCCAGTACTTC.

The CDR3: CASSSISPADEQYF. As DNA, the CDR3 is TGTGCCAGCAGTTCGATCAGCCCGGCGGACGAGCAGTACTTC. The chain is built from TRBV5-6 and TRBJ2-7; D not certain. CDR1 SGHDT and CDR2 YYEEEE come from the germline V gene. The CDR3 totals 14 residues. V shed 5 bases and J shed 5 bases, with 17 bases lying between them.

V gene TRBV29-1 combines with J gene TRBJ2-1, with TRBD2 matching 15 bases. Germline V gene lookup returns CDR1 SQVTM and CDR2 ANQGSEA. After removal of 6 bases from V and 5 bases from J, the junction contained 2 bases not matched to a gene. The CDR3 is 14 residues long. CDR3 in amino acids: CSVGLAGGNNEQFF. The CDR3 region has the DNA TGCAGCGTCGGACTAGCGGGAGGGAACAATGAGCAGTTCTTC.

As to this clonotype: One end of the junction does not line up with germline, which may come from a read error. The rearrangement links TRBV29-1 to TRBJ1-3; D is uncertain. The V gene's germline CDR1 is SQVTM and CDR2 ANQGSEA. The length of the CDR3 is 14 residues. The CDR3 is CSVEGGMLGNTIYF. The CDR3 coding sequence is TGCAGCGTCGAAGGTGGGATGTTAGGAAACACCATATATTTT.

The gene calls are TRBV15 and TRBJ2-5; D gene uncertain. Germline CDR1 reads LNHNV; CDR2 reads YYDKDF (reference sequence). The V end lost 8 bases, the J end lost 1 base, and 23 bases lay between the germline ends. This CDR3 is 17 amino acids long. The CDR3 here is CATQIGPEDEGQETQYF. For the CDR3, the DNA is TGTGCCACCCAGATCGGGCCCGAGGACGAAGGCCAAGAGACCCAGTACTTC.

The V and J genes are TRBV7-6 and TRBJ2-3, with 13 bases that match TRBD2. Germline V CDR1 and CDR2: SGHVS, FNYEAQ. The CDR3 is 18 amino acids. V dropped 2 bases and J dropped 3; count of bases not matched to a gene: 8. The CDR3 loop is CASSLSAETSGRTDTQYF. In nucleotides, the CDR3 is TGTGCCAGCAGCTTATCGGCGGAGACTAGCGGGAGGACAGATACGCAGTATTTT.

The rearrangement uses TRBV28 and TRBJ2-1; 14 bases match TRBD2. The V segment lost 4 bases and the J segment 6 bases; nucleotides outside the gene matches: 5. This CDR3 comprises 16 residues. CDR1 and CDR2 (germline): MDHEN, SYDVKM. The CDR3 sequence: CASSWGLAGEANEQFF. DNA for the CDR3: TGTGCCAGCAGTTGGGGACTAGCGGGAGAGGCCAATGAGCAGTTCTTC.

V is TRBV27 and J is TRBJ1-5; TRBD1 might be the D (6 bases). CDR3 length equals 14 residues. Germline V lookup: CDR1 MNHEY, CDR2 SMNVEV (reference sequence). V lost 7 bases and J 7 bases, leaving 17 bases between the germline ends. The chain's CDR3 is CASKPGAEGQPQHF. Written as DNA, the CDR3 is TGTGCCAGCAAACCGGGGGCCGAGGGGCAGCCCCAGCATTTT.

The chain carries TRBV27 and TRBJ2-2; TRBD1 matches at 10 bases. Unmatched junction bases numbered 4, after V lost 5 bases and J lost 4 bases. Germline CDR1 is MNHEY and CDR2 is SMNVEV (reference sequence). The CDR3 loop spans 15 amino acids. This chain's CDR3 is CASSTRDRGTGELFF. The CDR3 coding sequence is TGTGCCAGCAGTACCCGGGACAGGGGCACCGGGGAGCTGTTTTTT.

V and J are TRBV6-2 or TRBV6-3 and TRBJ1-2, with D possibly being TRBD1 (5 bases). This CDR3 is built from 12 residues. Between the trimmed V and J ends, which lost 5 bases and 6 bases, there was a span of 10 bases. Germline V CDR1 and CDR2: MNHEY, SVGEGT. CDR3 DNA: TGTGCCAGCAGTCCTCGAGGGGATGGCTACACCTTC. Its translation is CASSPRGDGYTF.

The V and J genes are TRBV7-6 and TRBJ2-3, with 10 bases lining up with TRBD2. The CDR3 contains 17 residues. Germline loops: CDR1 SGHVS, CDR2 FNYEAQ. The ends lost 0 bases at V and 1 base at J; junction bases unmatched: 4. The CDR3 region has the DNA TGTGCCAGCAGCTTAGCAGCGGGAGGGCCGGGCACAGATACGCAGTATTTT. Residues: CASSLAAGGPGTDTQYF.

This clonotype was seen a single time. The CDR3 nucleotides are TGTGCCAGCAGCAAACCTAGGACAGGGTTAGGACTAGCGGGATCCTACGAGCAGTACTTC. It translates to CASSKPRTGLGLAGSYEQYF. The rearrangement links TRBV21-1 to TRBJ2-7; the table's TRBD2 call for D was not verified on the DNA. TRBV21-1 counts as a pseudogene. CDR3 size: 20 residues.

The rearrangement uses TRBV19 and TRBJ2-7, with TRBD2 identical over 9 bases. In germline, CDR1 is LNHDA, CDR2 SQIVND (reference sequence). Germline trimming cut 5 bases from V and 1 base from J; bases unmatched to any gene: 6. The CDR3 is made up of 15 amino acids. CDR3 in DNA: TGTGCCAGTAGTTTCCGACTAGCGGAATCCTACGAGCAGTACTTC. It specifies CASSFRLAESYEQYF.

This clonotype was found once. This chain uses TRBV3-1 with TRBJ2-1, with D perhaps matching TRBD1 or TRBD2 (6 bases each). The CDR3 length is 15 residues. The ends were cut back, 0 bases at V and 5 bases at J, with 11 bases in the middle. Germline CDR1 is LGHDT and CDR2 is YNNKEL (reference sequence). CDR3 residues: CASSQDRGPHNEQFF. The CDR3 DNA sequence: TGTGCCAGCAGCCAAGACCGGGGGCCCCACAATGAGCAGTTCTTC.

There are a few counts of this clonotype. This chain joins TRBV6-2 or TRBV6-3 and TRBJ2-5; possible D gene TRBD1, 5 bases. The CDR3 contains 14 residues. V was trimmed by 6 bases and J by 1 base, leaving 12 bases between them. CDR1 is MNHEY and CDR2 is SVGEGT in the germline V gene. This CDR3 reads CASRTPTVQETQYF. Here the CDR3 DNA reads TGTGCCAGCAGGACCCCGACAGTCCAAGAGACCCAGTACTTC.

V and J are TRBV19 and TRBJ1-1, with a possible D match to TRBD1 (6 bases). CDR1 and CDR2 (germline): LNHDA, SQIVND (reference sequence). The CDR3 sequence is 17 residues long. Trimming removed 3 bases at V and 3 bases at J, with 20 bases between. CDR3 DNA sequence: TGTGCCAGTAGTATCAAGCCGTGGGGGCGGGTGGACACTGAAGCTTTCTTT. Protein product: CASSIKPWGRVDTEAFF. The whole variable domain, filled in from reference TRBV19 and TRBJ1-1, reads DGGITQSPKYLFRKEGQNVTLSCEQNLNHDAMYWYRQDPGQGLRLIYYSQIVNDFQKGDIAEGYSVSREKKESFPLTVTSAQKNPTAFYLCASSIKPWGRVDTEAFFGQGTRLTVV.

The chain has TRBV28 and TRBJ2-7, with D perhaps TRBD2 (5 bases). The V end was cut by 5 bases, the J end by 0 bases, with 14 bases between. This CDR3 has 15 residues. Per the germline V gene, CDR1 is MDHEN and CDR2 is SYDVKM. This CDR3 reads CASSPQRRSSYEQYF. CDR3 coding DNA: TGTGCCAGCAGTCCCCAGCGGAGGAGCTCCTACGAGCAGTACTTC.